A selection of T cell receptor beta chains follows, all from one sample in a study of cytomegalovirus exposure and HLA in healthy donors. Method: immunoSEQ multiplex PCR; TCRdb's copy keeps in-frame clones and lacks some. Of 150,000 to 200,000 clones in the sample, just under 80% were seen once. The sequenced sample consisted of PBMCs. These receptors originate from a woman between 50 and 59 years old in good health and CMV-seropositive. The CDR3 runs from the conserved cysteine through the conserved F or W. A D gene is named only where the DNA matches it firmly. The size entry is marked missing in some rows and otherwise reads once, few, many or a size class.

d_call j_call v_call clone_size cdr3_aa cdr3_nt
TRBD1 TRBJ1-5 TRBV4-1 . CASSPGGLHQPQHF TGCGCCAGCAGCCCAGGGGGGCTCCATCAGCCCCAGCATTTT
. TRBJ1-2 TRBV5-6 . CASSLAGARPGGYTF TGTGCCAGCAGCTTGGCAGGGGCACGGCCGGGGGGCTACACCTTC
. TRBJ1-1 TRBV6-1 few CASSFRGTNTEAFF TGTGCCAGCAGCTTTAGGGGGACCAACACTGAAGCTTTCTTT
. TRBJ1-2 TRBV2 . CASSGDSTVYGYTF TGTGCCAGCAGTGGAGACAGTACGGTATATGGCTACACCTTC
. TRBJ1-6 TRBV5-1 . CASSLFTENNSPLHF TGCGCCAGCAGCTTGTTTACAGAGAATAATTCACCCCTCCACTTT
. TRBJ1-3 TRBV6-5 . CASSSWTQGNTIYF TGTGCCAGCAGTTCCTGGACTCAAGGAAACACCATATATTTT
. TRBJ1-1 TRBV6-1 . CASTWGGRDTEAFF TGTGCCAGCACCTGGGGGGGCAGAGACACTGAAGCTTTCTTT
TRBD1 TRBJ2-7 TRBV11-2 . CASSSIGRGQPYEQYF TGTGCCAGCAGCTCGATCGGCAGGGGGCAACCCTACGAGCAGTACTTC
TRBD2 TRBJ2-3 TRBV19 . CASTSGGAPDTQYF TGTGCCAGTACCAGCGGGGGGGCCCCAGATACGCAGTATTTT
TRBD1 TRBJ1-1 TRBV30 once CAWRTGGMNTEAFF TGTGCCTGGAGGACAGGGGGCATGAACACTGAAGCTTTCTTT
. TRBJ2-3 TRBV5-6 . CASSSPAGTQYF TGTGCCAGCAGCTCCCCCGCCGGTACGCAGTATTTT